This T cell receptor (beta chain) originates from a study of molecular identifiers for immune sequencing clone quantification. Germline V gives CDR1 MNHEY, CDR2 SMNVEV (reference sequence). V lost 3 bases, J lost 6 bases, and 5 bases stayed unmatched. This CDR3 has 13 amino acids. TCRdb ran MiXCR on the PCR reads and lists one entry per CDR3 protein. The sample has more than 550,000 distinct CDR3 sequences, over 25% seen once. This clonotype was picked up many times. Its antigen remains unidentified. General observations from the study: The share of molecules held by clones above 20 RNA copies was over 99% in effector cells and under 1% in naive cells.

This chain joins TRBV27 and TRBJ2-7; 7 bases line up with TRBD2. This sequence originates from a human donor in good health. Some libraries in this study had Jurkat cell RNA spiked in. What was sequenced was naive CD8+ T cells from blood, with Jurkat cell RNA spiked in. Subset here: FACS-sorted CD8+CD4-CCR7+CD45RA+ naive T cells. CDR3 in DNA: TGTGCCAGCAGTTTGGGCGGGAGCGCCGAGCAGTACTTC. It specifies CASSLGGSAEQYF.